This entry lists 21 T cell receptor beta chains sequenced from one sample in a study of T cells in Graves' hyperthyroidism and ophthalmopathy. Amplification of TCR beta CDR3 regions used RNA as the template. First-round RT-PCR with HTBI primers amplified the TCR CDR3 region. TCRdb called the multiplex PCR reads again in MiXCR, with one record for every CDR3 protein. The table lists under 350,000 distinct CDR3 sequences, about an eighth of them singletons, with 6.5% to 10% in the top ten. Sequencing input: blood. Source of these receptors: a woman aged 30 to 39 with Graves' hyperthyroidism that later progressed to Graves' ophthalmopathy.

A remark on this clonotype: Sequence at one end of the junction differs from germline and may be a read error. This chain links TRBV12-5 with TRBJ2-5; a weak D match, TRBD1 (6 bases). The CDR3 runs to 15 residues. Germline CDR1 reads LGHNT; CDR2 reads FRNRAP. CDR3 nucleotide sequence: TGTGCCAGTGGTAGGTGGGGGCAGAGTGAAGAGACCCAGTACTTC. Its translation is CASGRWGQSEETQYF. Variable domain in full (rest from reference TRBV12-5 and TRBJ2-5): DARVTQTPRHKVTEMGQEVTMRCQPILGHNTVFWYRQTMMQGLELLAYFRNRAPLDDSGMPKDRFSAEMPDATLATLKIQPSEPRDSAVYFCASGRWGQSEETQYFGPGTRLLVL.

This clonotype has ten or more counts. The genes are TRBV5-1 and TRBJ1-4, with 7 bases fitting TRBD1. Looked up from germline, CDR1 is SGHRS and CDR2 is YFSETQ. The CDR3 has 17 residues. J was trimmed by 6 bases and V by 4 bases; bases with no gene match: 15. For the CDR3, the DNA is TGCGCCAGCAGCGTAGGGACAGTTGCACATGGGGATGAAAAACTGTTTTTT. As protein: CASSVGTVAHGDEKLFF.

This clonotype came up many times. The rearrangement uses TRBV6-2 or TRBV6-3 and TRBJ1-1; no definite D call. Germline-derived CDR1 and CDR2 are MNHEY and SVGEGT. CDR3 length: 13 residues. V was trimmed by 6 bases and J by 3 bases, leaving 11 bases between them. In nucleotides, the CDR3 is TGTGCCAGCAGCGGATCACTGTACACTGAAGCTTTCTTT. It translates to CASSGSLYTEAFF.

The rearrangement uses TRBV6-2 or TRBV6-3 and TRBJ2-1; 7 bases match TRBD2. There are 18 residues in the CDR3. The germline gives CDR1 MNHEY, CDR2 SVGEGT. The trim removed 2 bases at V and 8 bases at J, leaving 18 bases unmatched. The CDR3 loop reads CASSYPSRAAGLEYEQFF. DNA for the CDR3: TGTGCCAGCAGTTACCCTAGTCGGGCAGCGGGACTCGAGTATGAGCAGTTCTTC.

This clonotype has a handful of counts. The chain couples TRBV28 to TRBJ2-6; D call uncertain. CDR1 is MDHEN, CDR2 SYDVKM, per germline. Trimming left V 5 bases short and J 2 bases short, with 10 bases between. The CDR3 contains 15 residues. CDR3 bases: TGTGCCAGCAGTCGGCCTGACACTGGGGCCAACGTCCTGACTTTC. Encoded protein: CASSRPDTGANVLTF.

The sample holds many counts of this clonotype. This sequence joins TRBV11-3 and TRBJ2-1, with 8 bases aligning to TRBD2. The CDR3 is 16 amino acids. The germline V gene encodes CDR1 SGHNT and CDR2 YENEEA. Unmatched junction bases numbered 8, after V lost 3 bases and J lost 4 bases. This CDR3 is CASSLERESGYNEQFF. The CDR3 DNA is TGTGCCAGCAGCTTGGAGCGGGAGTCGGGGTACAATGAGCAGTTCTTC.

This clonotype was observed many times. The chain employs TRBV19 and TRBJ1-4, with unresolved D. Trimming cost V 4 bases and J 8 bases, with 20 bases left between them. The CDR3 has 16 residues. CDR1 and CDR2 (germline): LNHDA, SQIVND (reference sequence). In DNA, the CDR3 is TGTGCCAGTAGTACAGGAGCTTTCGATGTCGAAGAAAAACTGTTTTTT. Translation gives CASSTGAFDVEEKLFF.

In its sample, this clonotype was seen many times. The gene calls are TRBV2 and TRBJ2-7, with D maybe TRBD2 (6 bases). Germline V lookup: CDR1 SNHLY, CDR2 FYNNEI. The CDR3 is 13 residues long. Trimming took off 8 bases at V and 6 bases at J, with 17 bases between the two ends. The CDR3 is CASEKGPGGEQYF. As DNA, the CDR3 is TGTGCCAGCGAGAAGGGCCCCGGGGGCGAGCAGTACTTC. The variable domain in full, with the rest retrieved from reference TRBV2 and TRBJ2-7, is EPEVTQTPSHQVTQMGQEVILRCVPISNHLYFYWYRQILGQKVEFLVSFYNNEISEKSEIFDDQFSVERPDGSNFTLKIRSTKLEDSAMYFCASEKGPGGEQYFGPGTRLTVT.

This clonotype appeared many times. The chain carries TRBV5-4 and TRBJ2-1; 8 bases map to TRBD1. The germline CDR1 and CDR2 sequences are SGHNT and YYREEE (reference sequence). Trimming cost V 4 bases and J 5 bases; bases outside gene matches: 8. The CDR3 loop spans 15 amino acids. The CDR3 region is CASSARATGDNEQFF. CDR3 nucleotides: TGTGCCAGCAGCGCCCGGGCGACAGGGGACAATGAGCAGTTCTTC.

The V call is TRBV9, the J call TRBJ2-1; 7 nucleotides line up with TRBD2. The CDR3 spans 19 residues. V shed 3 bases, J shed 5 bases, and the junction held 20 bases outside the gene matches. Germline lookup yields CDR1 SGDLS and CDR2 YYNGEE. The chain's CDR3 is CASSARGKRDPVFNNEQFF. The CDR3, as DNA: TGTGCCAGCAGCGCCCGGGGAAAGCGGGACCCGGTCTTCAACAATGAGCAGTTCTTC.

The rearrangement links TRBV7-9 to TRBJ2-1; D not certain. This CDR3 is built from 11 residues. Germline assignment: CDR1 SEHNR and CDR2 FQNEAQ (reference sequence). V lost 6 bases to trimming and J lost 9 bases, with 9 bases between them. The DNA for the CDR3 is TGTGCCAGCAGATTGATCGGTGAGCAGTTCTTC. Protein sequence: CASRLIGEQFF.

There are many counts of this clonotype. The genes are TRBV7-2 and TRBJ2-7; D gene uncertain. CDR3 length: 12 amino acids. The germline V and J ends were trimmed by 1 base and 6 bases, with 7 bases remaining between them. In germline, CDR1 is SGHTA, CDR2 FQGNSA. The CDR3 nucleotides are TGTGCCAGCAGCTTAGTAGGTCCCGAGCAGTACTTC. As protein: CASSLVGPEQYF. Full variable domain (missing parts from reference TRBV7-2 and TRBJ2-7): GAGVSQSPSNKVTEKGKDVELRCDPISGHTALYWYRQSLGQGLEFLIYFQGNSAPDKSGLPSDRFSAERTGGSVSTLTIQRTQQEDSAVYLCASSLVGPEQYFGPGTRLTVT.

In its sample, this clonotype was seen many times. The chain links TRBV18 to TRBJ1-5; TRBD1 aligns across 9 bases. This CDR3 has 16 residues. Trimming took 6 bases from V and 3 from J; bases not matched to a gene: 9. The germline CDR1 and CDR2 sequences are KGHSH and LQKENI. The DNA of the CDR3 is TGTGCCAGCTCTCACCCTAGGACAGGGGACAATCAGCCCCAGCATTTT. This sequence encodes CASSHPRTGDNQPQHF.

This clonotype appeared many times. The gene calls are TRBV11-2 and TRBJ1-3; D might be TRBD1 (6 bases). Germline loops: CDR1 SGHAT, CDR2 FQNNGV. V lost 4 bases, J lost 0 bases, and 16 bases lay in between. The CDR3 runs 17 residues. Here the CDR3 DNA reads TGTGCCAGCAGCTCCCAAACAGGGCCATACTCTGGAAACACCATATATTTT. Translated, it gives CASSSQTGPYSGNTIYF.

This rearrangement joins TRBV20-1 to TRBJ2-3; 10 bases map to TRBD2. CDR1 DFQATT and CDR2 SNEGSKA come from the germline V gene (reference sequence). V lost 3 bases to trimming and J lost 6 bases; unmatched junction nucleotides: 6. The CDR3 runs 14 residues. The CDR3 here is CSARGGLAVDTQYF. DNA of the CDR3: TGCAGTGCTAGGGGTGGACTAGCGGTTGATACGCAGTATTTT.

The V call is TRBV28, the J call TRBJ2-7, with 14 bases lining up with TRBD2. The junction had 6 bases not matched to a gene; V was cut back by 4 bases and J by 1 base. CDR1 is MDHEN, CDR2 SYDVKM, per germline. This CDR3 contains 17 residues. The CDR3 DNA follows: TGTGCCAGCAGTTCTAGGACTAGCGGGAGGTCGTCCTACGAGCAGTACTTC. It specifies CASSSRTSGRSSYEQYF.

Points on this clonotype: A much larger clone lies one base from this, so it may be a read error. The chain is built from TRBV7-9 and TRBJ2-1; D is unresolved. Germline CDR1 SEHNR, CDR2 FQNEAQ (reference sequence). This CDR3 has 13 amino acids. The CDR3 region is CVSSFPGANEQFF. The CDR3 bases are TGTGTCAGCAGCTTCCCAGGAGCCAATGAGCAGTTCTTC.

The chain couples TRBV6-5 to TRBJ2-1, with 10 bases identical to TRBD1. Trimming removed 3 bases from V and 3 bases from J; junction bases left unmatched: 14. CDR1 is MNHEY, CDR2 SVGAGI, per germline. The CDR3 contains 19 residues. The CDR3 sequence is CASSYSGTGDKLDYNEQFF. The DNA for the CDR3 is TGTGCCAGCAGTTATTCCGGGACAGGGGACAAACTCGACTACAATGAGCAGTTCTTC.

The chain couples TRBV27 to TRBJ1-1, with no clear D. V was shortened by 0 bases and J by 0 bases, with 8 bases between the two germline ends. The CDR3 is 15 residues long. CDR1 MNHEY and CDR2 SMNVEV come from the germline V gene (reference sequence). The CDR3 DNA sequence: TGTGCCAGCAGTTTATCGTCCGGGATGAACACTGAAGCTTTCTTT. It yields the protein CASSLSSGMNTEAFF.

Many counts were recorded for this clonotype. The chain couples TRBV28 to TRBJ1-4; possible D gene TRBD1, 6 bases. V was trimmed by 4 bases and J by 0 bases, leaving 12 bases between them. This CDR3 has 16 residues. The germline V gene encodes CDR1 MDHEN and CDR2 SYDVKM. The CDR3 region has the DNA TGTGCCAGCAGTTCGGGGGGCCTGGCAACTAATGAAAAACTGTTTTTT. It specifies CASSSGGLATNEKLFF. The full variable domain, completed using reference TRBV28 and TRBJ1-4, is DVKVTQSSRYLVKRTGEKVFLECVQDMDHENMFWYRQDPGLGLRLIYFSYDVKMKEKGDIPEGYSVSREKKERFSLILESASTNQTSMYLCASSSGGLATNEKLFFGSGTQLSVL.

This clonotype was seen at least ten times. The genes are TRBV7-9 and TRBJ2-1; 9 bases map to TRBD2. CDR3 length: 16 amino acids. Germline V gene lookup returns CDR1 SEHNR and CDR2 FQNEAQ (reference sequence). With 5 bases clipped from V and 1 base from J, the junction kept 6 bases outside the gene matches. As DNA, the CDR3 is TGTGCCAGCAGCCCTACGCTAGCGGGGTCCTACAATGAGCAGTTCTTC. Encoded protein: CASSPTLAGSYNEQFF.